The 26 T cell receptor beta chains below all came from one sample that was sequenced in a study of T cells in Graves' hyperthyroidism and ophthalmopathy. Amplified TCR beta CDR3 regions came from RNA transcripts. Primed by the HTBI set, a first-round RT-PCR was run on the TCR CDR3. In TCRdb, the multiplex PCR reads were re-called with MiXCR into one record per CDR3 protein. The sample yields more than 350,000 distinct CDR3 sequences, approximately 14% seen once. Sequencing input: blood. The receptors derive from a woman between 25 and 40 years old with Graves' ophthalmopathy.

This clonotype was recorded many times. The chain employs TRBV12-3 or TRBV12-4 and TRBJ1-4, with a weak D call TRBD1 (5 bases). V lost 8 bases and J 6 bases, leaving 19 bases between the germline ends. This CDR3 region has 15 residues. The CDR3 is CASGAVSVSDEKLFF. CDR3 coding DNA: TGTGCCAGCGGGGCAGTCAGCGTCTCCGATGAAAAACTGTTTTTT.

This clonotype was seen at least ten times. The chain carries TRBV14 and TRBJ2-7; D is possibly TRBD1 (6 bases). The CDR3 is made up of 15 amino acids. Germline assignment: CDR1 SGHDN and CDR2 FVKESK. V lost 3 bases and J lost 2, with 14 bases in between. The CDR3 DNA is TGTGCCAGCAGCCAGGGGACAATGCTACCCTACGAGCAGTACTTC. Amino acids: CASSQGTMLPYEQYF.

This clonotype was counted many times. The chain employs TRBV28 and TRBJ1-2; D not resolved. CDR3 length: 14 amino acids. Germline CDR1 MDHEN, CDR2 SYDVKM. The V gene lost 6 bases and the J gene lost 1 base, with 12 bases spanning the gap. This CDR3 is CASSHSRSNYGYTF. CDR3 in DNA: TGTGCCAGCAGCCACAGCAGGAGTAACTATGGCTACACCTTC.

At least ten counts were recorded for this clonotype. The CDR3 spells CATSDFVEGDNEQFF. The CDR3 region has the DNA TGTGCCACCAGTGATTTTGTGGAAGGCGACAATGAGCAGTTCTTC. The V gene is TRBV24-1, the J gene TRBJ2-1; D remains ambiguous. There are 15 residues in the CDR3. V shed 1 base and J shed 5 bases, with 11 bases lying between them. Germline CDR1 is KGHDR and CDR2 is SFDVKD.

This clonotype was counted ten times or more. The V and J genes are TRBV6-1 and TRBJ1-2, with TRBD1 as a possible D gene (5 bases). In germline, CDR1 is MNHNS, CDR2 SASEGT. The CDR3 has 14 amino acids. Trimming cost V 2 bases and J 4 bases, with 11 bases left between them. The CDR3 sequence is CASSELDRSYGYTF. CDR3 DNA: TGTGCCAGCAGTGAACTTGACAGAAGCTATGGCTACACCTTC.

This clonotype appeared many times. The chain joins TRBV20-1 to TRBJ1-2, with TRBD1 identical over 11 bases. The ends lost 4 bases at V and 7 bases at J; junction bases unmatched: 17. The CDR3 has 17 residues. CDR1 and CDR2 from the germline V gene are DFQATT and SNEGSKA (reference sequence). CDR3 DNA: TGCAGTGCTACCCCCCGGACAGGGGGCGCCCATATTGGTGGCTACACCTTC. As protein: CSATPRTGGAHIGGYTF.

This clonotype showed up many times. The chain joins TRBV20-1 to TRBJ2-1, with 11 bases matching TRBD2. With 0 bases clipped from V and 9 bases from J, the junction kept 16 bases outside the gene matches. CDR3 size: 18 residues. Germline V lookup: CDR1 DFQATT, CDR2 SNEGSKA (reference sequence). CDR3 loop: CSAREPRLGLADQGEQFF. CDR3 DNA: TGCAGTGCTAGAGAACCCCGCTTGGGACTAGCGGATCAGGGTGAGCAGTTCTTC.

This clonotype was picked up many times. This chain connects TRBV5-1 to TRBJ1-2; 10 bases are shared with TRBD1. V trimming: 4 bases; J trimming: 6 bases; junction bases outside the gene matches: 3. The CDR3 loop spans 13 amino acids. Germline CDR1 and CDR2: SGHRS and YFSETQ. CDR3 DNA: TGCGCCAGCAGCGTGACAGGGGGCCATGGCTACACCTTC. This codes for CASSVTGGHGYTF. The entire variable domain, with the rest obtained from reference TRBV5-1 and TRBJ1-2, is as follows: KAGVTQTPRYLIKTRGQQVTLSCSPISGHRSVSWYQQTPGQGLQFLFEYFSETQRNKGNFPGRFSGRQFSNSRSEMNVSTLELGDSALYLCASSVTGGHGYTFGSGTRLTVV.

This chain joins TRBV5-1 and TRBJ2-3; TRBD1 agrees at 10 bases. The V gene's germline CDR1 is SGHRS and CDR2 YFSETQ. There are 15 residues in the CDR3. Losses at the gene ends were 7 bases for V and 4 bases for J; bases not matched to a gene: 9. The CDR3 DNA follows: TGCGCCAGCCGAGGGGACAGGGGAGGTCCAGATACGCAGTATTTT. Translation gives CASRGDRGGPDTQYF.

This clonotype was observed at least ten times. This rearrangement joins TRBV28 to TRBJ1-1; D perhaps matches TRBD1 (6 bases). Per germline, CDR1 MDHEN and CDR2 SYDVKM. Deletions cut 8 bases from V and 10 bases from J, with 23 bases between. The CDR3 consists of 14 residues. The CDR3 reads CASRVGGGYYGAFF. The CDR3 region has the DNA TGTGCCAGCCGCGTAGGGGGGGGGTATTATGGAGCTTTCTTT. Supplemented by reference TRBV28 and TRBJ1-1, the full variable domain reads DVKVTQSSRYLVKRTGEKVFLECVQDMDHENMFWYRQDPGLGLRLIYFSYDVKMKEKGDIPEGYSVSREKKERFSLILESASTNQTSMYLCASRVGGGYYGAFFGQGTRLTVV.

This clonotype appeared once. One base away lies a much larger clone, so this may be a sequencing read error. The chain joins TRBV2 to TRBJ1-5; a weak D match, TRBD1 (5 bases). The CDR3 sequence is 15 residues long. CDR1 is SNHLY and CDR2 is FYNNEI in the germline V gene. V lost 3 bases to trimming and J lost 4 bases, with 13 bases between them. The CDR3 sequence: CASSDTGVTNQPQHF. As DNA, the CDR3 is TGTGCCAGCAGTGACACGGGGGTAACTAATCAGCCCCAGCATTTT.

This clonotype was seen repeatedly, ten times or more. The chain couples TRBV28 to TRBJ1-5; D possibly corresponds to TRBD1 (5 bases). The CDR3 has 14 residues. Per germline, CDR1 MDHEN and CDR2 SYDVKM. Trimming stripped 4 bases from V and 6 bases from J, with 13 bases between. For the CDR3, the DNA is TGTGCCAGCAGTTCCTCCGGGGCAGGTCAGCCCCAGCATTTT. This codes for CASSSSGAGQPQHF. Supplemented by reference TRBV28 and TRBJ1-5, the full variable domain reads DVKVTQSSRYLVKRTGEKVFLECVQDMDHENMFWYRQDPGLGLRLIYFSYDVKMKEKGDIPEGYSVSREKKERFSLILESASTNQTSMYLCASSSSGAGQPQHFGDGTRLSIL.

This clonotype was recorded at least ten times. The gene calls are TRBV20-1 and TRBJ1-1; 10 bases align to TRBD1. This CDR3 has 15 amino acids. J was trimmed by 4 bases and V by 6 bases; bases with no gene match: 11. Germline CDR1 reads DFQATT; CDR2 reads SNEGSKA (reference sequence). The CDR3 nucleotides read TGCAGTGCCCCCGGGACAGGGGATATTCGCACTGAAGCTTTCTTT. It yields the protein CSAPGTGDIRTEAFF.

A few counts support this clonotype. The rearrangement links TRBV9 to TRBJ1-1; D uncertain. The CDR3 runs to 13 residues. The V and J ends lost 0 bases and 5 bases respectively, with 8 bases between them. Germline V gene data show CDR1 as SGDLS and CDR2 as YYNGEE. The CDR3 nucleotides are TGTGCCAGCAGCGTAGGTGGGAGAACTGAAGCTTTCTTT. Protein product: CASSVGGRTEAFF.

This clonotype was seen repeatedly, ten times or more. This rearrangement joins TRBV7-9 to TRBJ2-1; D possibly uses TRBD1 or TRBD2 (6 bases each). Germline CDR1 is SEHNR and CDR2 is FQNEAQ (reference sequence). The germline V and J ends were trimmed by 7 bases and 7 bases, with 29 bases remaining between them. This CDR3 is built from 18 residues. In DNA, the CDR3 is TGTGCCAGCATCCGACCACGGGGAGCTTCACTAGGGGGGAATGAGCAGTTCTTC. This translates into CASIRPRGASLGGNEQFF.

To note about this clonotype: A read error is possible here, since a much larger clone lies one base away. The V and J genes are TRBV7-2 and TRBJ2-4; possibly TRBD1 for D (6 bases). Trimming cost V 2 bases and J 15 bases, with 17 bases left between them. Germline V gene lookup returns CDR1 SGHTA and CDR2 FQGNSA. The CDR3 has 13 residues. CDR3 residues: CASSLNREIGVYF. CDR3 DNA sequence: TGTGCCAGCAGCTTAAACAGGGAGATAGGGGTGTACTTC.

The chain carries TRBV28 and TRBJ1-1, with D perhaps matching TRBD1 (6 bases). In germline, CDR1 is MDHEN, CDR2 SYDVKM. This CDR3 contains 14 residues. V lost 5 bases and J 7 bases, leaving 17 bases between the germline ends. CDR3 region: CASSRTALLDEAFF. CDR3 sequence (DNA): TGTGCCAGCAGTCGGACAGCCTTGTTAGATGAAGCTTTCTTT.

CDR3 nucleotide sequence: TGTGCCAGCAATCCCTCAGGGTTCACTGAAGCTTTCTTT. It is translated as CASNPSGFTEAFF. The V and J genes are TRBV28 and TRBJ1-1; D perhaps matches TRBD1 (5 bases). CDR3 length: 13 amino acids. Germline assignment: CDR1 MDHEN and CDR2 SYDVKM. V was pared by 7 bases and J by 4 bases, with 13 bases between.

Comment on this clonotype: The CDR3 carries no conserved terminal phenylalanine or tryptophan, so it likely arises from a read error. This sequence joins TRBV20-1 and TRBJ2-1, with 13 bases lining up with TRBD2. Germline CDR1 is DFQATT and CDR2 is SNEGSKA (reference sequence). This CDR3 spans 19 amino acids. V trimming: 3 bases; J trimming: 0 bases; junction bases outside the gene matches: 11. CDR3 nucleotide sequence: TGCAGTGCTAGTAAACTAGCGGGGGGGGTCCTCAGCTCCTACAATGAGCAGTTCTCC. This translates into CSASKLAGGVLSSYNEQFS.

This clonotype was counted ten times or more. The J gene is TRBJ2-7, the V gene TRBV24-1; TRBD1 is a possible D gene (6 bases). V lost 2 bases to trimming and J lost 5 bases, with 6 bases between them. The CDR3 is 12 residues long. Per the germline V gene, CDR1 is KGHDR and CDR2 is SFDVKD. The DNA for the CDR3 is TGTGCCACCAGTGATTACAGGGACGAGCAGTACTTC. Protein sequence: CATSDYRDEQYF.

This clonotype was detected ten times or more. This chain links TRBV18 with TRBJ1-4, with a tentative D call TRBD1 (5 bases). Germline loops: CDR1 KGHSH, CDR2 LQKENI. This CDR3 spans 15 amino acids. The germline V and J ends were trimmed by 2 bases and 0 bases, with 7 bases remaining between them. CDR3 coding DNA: TGTGCCAGCTCACCAGGGACGGCAACTAATGAAAAACTGTTTTTT. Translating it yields CASSPGTATNEKLFF.

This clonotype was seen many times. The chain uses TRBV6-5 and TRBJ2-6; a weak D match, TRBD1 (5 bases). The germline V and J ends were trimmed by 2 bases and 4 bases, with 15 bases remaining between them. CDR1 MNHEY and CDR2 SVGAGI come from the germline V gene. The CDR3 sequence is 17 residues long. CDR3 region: CASSYTATGGGANVLTF. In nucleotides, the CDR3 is TGTGCCAGCAGTTACACCGCAACAGGTGGCGGGGCCAACGTCCTGACTTTC.

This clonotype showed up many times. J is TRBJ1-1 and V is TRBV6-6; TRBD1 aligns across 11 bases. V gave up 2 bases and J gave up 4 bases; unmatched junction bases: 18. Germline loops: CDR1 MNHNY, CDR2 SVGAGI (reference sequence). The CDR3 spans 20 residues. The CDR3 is CASSYGQDRGRGLGGTEAFF. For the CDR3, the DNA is TGTGCCAGCAGTTACGGTCAGGACAGGGGGCGAGGATTGGGAGGCACTGAAGCTTTCTTT.

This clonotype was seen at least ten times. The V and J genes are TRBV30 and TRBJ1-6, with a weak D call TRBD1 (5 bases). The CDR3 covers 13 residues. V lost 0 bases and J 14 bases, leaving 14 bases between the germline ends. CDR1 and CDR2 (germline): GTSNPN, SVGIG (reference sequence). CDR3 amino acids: CAWSVASGATLHF. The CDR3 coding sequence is TGTGCCTGGAGTGTAGCTTCTGGGGCGACCCTCCACTTT.

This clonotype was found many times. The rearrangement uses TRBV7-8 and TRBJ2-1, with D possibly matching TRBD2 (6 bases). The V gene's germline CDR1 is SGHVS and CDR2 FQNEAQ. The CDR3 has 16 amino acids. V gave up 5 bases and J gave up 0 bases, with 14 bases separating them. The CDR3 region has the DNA TGTGCCAGCAGCCTCGGGACTGCTAGCTCCTACAATGAGCAGTTCTTC. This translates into CASSLGTASSYNEQFF.

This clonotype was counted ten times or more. The CDR3 is CASSPHGAGANVLTF. As DNA, the CDR3 is TGCGCCAGCAGCCCTCATGGTGCTGGGGCCAACGTCCTGACTTTC. The chain recombines TRBV5-1 with TRBJ2-6; no clear D gene. V shed 4 bases and J shed 2 bases, with 10 bases lying between them. This CDR3 contains 15 residues. Germline V gene data show CDR1 as SGHRS and CDR2 as YFSETQ.